Listed below are T cell receptor beta chains from one sample, sequenced in a study of CD8+ T cells in alopecia areata. Clones were read by immunoSEQ multiplex PCR, and TCRdb kept only the in-frame ones, dropping some. Of more than 200,000 clones in the sample, 64% were seen once. The specimen was CD4+ T cells sorted from blood, collected at week 4, from a patient treated with tofacitinib. The receptors come from a human donor with alopecia areata. CDR3s include the opening cysteine and the closing phenylalanine or tryptophan. Each record gives: clone size, J gene, V gene, CDR3 protein. Size is omitted from some rows. Given values are once, few, many or a class for expanded clones.

NA | TRBJ2-7 | TRBV21-1 | CASAVVYEQYF
few | TRBJ2-6 | TRBV5-1 | CASSLTGSGANVLTF
NA | TRBJ2-5 | TRBV13 | CATRQGHYQETQYF
NA | TRBJ2-1 | TRBV30 | CATSPKRGGVEQFF
NA | TRBJ1-4 | TRBV30 | CAWNRREFNEKLFF
few | TRBJ1-4 | TRBV29-1 | CSVGGSHNEKLFF
NA | TRBJ2-5 | TRBV29-1 | CSVGPKETQYF
few | TRBJ2-2 | TRBV11-2 | CASSSSVVNTGELFF
NA | TRBJ1-2 | TRBV29-1 | CSVGGLYNYGYTF
NA | TRBJ1-1 | TRBV9 | CASSVGTLNTEAFF
NA | TRBJ1-5 | TRBV9 | CASSSGGSQPQHF
once | TRBJ1-5 | TRBV4-1 | CASSPSGHGNQPQHF
NA | TRBJ1-1 | TRBV18 | CASSPRWEMNTEAFF
NA | TRBJ2-2 | TRBV6-5 | CASSRQGRLGELFF
NA | TRBJ1-6 | TRBV5-1 | CASSAGEHNSPLHF
few | TRBJ2-1 | TRBV6-1 | CASSELLAGSGEQFF
NA | TRBJ1-5 | TRBV2 | CASRPQGNSQPQHF
once | TRBJ1-5 | TRBV6-5 | CASSSNQPQHF
few | TRBJ2-7 | TRBV5-4 | CASSYRQGWSEQYF
NA | TRBJ1-1 | TRBV9 | CASSATPHRETEAFF
NA | TRBJ1-2 | TRBV27 | CASSPSFGGARGYTF
NA | TRBJ2-5 | TRBV5-1 | CASSLATQETQYF
few | TRBJ2-5 | TRBV27 | CASTMRGGETQYF